The following is a TCR beta chain sequence with its context. Its matching antigen is unknown. This CDR3 contains 17 residues. Germline CDR1 reads PRHDT; CDR2 reads FYEKMQ (reference sequence). The ends lost 2 bases at V and 2 bases at J; junction bases unmatched: 6. These data belong to a study of OX40 agonist ivuxolimab in advanced cancers. Overall study: The diagnoses of dose-escalation patients were hepatocellular carcinoma, melanoma, renal cell or head and neck cancer.

Autoimmune disease history or systemic immunosuppression led to patient exclusion. With baseline, cycle 4 day 1, and cycle 7 day 1 as timepoints, blood was sampled. Overall study results and limits: On average, CD8+ T cells had more expanded clones than CD4+.

Assay: immunoSEQ multiplex PCR; the TCRdb copy retains only in-frame clones and omits some. The table shows tens of thousands of clones, with approximately 78% occurring only once. The V gene is TRBV13, the J gene TRBJ2-5; the match to TRBD2 covers 12 bases. The source material was CD4+ or CD8+ T cells sorted from blood, sampled in a trial of the OX40 agonist ivuxolimab. This TCR derives from an adult with an advanced solid tumor such as melanoma, head and neck, liver or kidney cancer. CDR3 sequence: CASSLRGLAGNQETQYF. CDR3 in DNA: TGTGCCAGCAGCTTAAGAGGACTAGCGGGGAATCAAGAGACCCAGTACTTC.